This TCR beta chain was identified during a study of T cell responses to AZD1222 COVID-19 vaccine. This clone has only a few counts. Its antigen is not identified. Study outcomes and limitations: Spike was spanned by vaccine-associated CD4 TCRs, which were dominant at 160-218 and 743-854. Only after the peak T cell response were repertoires sampled. Females outnumbered males among donors, who were mostly white British; clonal diversity was possibly underestimated.

The germline V gene encodes CDR1 SGDLS and CDR2 YYNGEE. The V and J ends lost 0 bases and 9 bases respectively, with 13 bases between them. The CDR3 totals 14 residues. Libraries were prepared by immunoSEQ multiplex PCR; TCRdb keeps only in-frame clonotypes and omits some of them. The table shows roughly 270,000 clones, with 94% occurring only once. The sequence derives from an adult who received the AZD1222 COVID-19 vaccine. The chain carries TRBV9 and TRBJ2-1; the D call may be TRBD1 or TRBD2 (6 bases each). The sample was peripheral blood, taken 28 days after the second AZD1222 dose. The CDR3 region has the DNA TGTGCCAGCAGCGTAGCGTTCGGGGGCCTTGAGCAGTTCTTC. It codes for CASSVAFGGLEQFF.